This T cell receptor beta chain was retrieved from a study of cytomegalovirus exposure and HLA in healthy donors. The PCR contained 60 Vbeta and 13 Jbeta primers. The assay was immunoSEQ multiplex PCR, and TCRdb's table has in-frame clones only and misses some. Of some 200,000 clones in the sample, around 85% were seen once. Germline V gene lookup returns CDR1 SGHTA and CDR2 FQGNSA. V gave up 5 bases and J gave up 13 bases; unmatched junction bases: 10. This CDR3 region has 15 residues. Material for sequencing was PBMCs. The chain links TRBV7-2 to TRBJ2-3; 15 positions agree with TRBD2. This clonotype was sampled from a man in his fifties in good health and CMV-seronegative. DNA for the CDR3: TGTGCCAGCAGCCAGACCGGACTAGCGGGGGGGCTTAAGTATTTT. Residues: CASSQTGLAGGLKYF.